This section outlines one TCR beta chain sequence together with its context. This sample includes further DNA sequences coding for the same CDR3. The data originate from a study of blood T cell repertoires in COVID-19. Background on the study: Sample material is recorded as cDNA or gDNA derived from T cells, B-cell-depleted T cells, or PBMCs.

Assay: immunoSEQ multiplex PCR; the TCRdb copy retains only in-frame clones and omits some. The table has roughly 300,000 clones, approximately 87% seen once. The sequence was collected from a woman in her thirties who had recovered from COVID-19. The sequencing sample was made of PBMCs or T cells enriched from blood (not recorded which).

The CDR3 region has the DNA TGTGCCAGCTCACCAGGGGGCAACACTGAAGCTTTCTTT. Protein sequence: CASSPGGNTEAFF. The chain links TRBV18 to TRBJ1-1; D possibly corresponds to TRBD1 (6 bases). Per the germline V gene, CDR1 is KGHSH and CDR2 is LQKENI. The CDR3 consists of 13 residues. Trimming removed 2 bases at V and 2 bases at J, with 6 bases between.